This TCR beta chain was retrieved from a study of Ad26.COV2.S vaccination and SARS-CoV-2 variants. Turning to the study itself: COV1001, an Ad26.COV2.S trial, supplied this vaccine-arm donor.

Treatment described: 15 to 20 received Ad26.COV2.S at low or high dose, single or two shots; 5 received placebo; per-sample allocation not given. Collection of the samples took place on day 63 after the first injection of vaccine or placebo. The CDR3 covers 12 residues. V shed 1 base and J shed 6 bases, with 1 base lying between them. From germline, CDR1 is PRHDT and CDR2 FYEKMQ (reference sequence). Sequencing used immunoSEQ multiplex PCR; TCRdb keeps in-frame clones, though not all of them. Of 300,000 to 400,000 clones listed, approximately 90% were seen once; the top ten hold just under 5%. Material: peripheral blood, obtained in a trial of Ad26.COV2.S vaccine versus placebo. This clonotype was sampled from a person between 18 and 65 years old who received the Ad26.COV2.S COVID-19 vaccine or a placebo. The chain joins TRBV13 to TRBJ1-6; D not resolved. CDR3: CASSLVNSPLHF. The CDR3 DNA follows: TGTGCCAGCAGCTTAGTTAATTCACCCCTCCACTTT.